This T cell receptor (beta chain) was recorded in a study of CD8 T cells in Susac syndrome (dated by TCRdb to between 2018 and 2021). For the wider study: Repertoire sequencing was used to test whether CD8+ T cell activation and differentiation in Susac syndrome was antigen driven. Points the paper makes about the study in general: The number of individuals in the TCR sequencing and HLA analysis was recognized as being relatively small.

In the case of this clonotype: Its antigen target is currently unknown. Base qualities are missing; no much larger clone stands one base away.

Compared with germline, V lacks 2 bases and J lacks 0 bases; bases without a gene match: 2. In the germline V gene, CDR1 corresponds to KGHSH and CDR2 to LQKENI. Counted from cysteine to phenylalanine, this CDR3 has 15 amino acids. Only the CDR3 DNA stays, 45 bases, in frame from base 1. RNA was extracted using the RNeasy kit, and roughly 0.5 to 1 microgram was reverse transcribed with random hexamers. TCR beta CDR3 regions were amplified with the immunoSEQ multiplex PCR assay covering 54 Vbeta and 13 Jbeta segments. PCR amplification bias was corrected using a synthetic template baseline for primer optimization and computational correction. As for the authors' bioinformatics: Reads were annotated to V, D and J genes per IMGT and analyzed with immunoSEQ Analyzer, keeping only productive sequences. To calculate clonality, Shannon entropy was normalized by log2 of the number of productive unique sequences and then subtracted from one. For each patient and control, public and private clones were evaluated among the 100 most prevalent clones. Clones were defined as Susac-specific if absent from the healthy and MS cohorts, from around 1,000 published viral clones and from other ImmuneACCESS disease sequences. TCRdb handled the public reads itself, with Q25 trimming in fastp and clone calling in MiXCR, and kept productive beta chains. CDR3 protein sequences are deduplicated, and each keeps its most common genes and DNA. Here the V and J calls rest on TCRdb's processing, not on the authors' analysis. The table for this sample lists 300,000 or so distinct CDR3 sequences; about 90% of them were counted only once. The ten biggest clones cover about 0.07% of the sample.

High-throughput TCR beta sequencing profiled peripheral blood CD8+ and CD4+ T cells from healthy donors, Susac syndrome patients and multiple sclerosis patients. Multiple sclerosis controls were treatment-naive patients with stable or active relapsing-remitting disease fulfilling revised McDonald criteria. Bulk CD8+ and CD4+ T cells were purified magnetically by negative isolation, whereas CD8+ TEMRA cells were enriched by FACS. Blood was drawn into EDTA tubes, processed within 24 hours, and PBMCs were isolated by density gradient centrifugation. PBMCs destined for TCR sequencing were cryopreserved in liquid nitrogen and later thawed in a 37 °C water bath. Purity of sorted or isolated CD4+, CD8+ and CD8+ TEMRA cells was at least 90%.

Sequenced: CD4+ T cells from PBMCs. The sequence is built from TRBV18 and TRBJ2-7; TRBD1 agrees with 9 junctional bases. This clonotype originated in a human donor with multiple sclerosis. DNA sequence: TGTGCCAGCTCACCATCGGGACAGGGCTCCTACGAGCAGTACTTC. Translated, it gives CASSPSGQGSYEQYF.